Listed below are T cell receptor beta chains from one sample, sequenced in a study of CD8 T cells in Susac syndrome. TCRdb reprocessed the immunoSEQ multiplex PCR reads via MiXCR and lists one record per CDR3 protein. The sample has around 150,000 distinct CDR3 sequences; roughly 93% are singletons. The specimen was CD4+ T cells from PBMCs. These receptors all stem from a human donor in good health. CDR3s include the opening cysteine and the closing phenylalanine or tryptophan. A D gene is named only where the DNA matches it firmly. The size of a clone is reported for some rows only, either as once, few or many, or as a class for expanded clones.

clone_size j_call d_call v_call cdr3_nt cdr3_aa
- TRBJ1-2 - TRBV20-1 TGCAGTGCCATCTCCCGGCTTCGGGGAAACGCTAACTATGGCTACACCTTC CSAISRLRGNANYGYTF
- TRBJ2-1 TRBD1 TRBV18 TGTGCCAGCTCACCACCGTCGGACAGGGGGTCCAATGAGCAGTTCTTC CASSPPSDRGSNEQFF
- TRBJ1-5 - TRBV7-2 TGTGCCAGCAGCCGGGGCGGCAATCAGCCCCAGCATTTT CASSRGGNQPQHF
few TRBJ1-2 - TRBV6-6 TGTGCCAGCAGTTACTCGGGGCCTCGGGGGTACTATGGCTACACCTTC CASSYSGPRGYYGYTF
- TRBJ2-2 TRBD2 TRBV30 TGTGCCTGGTGGGGACTAGCGGGGGACACCGGGGAGCTGTTTTTT CAWWGLAGDTGELFF
- TRBJ2-1 TRBD2 TRBV7-3 TGTGCCAGCAGACCCGTTTCGGGGGGTGAGCAGTTCTTC CASRPVSGGEQFF
- TRBJ1-1 - TRBV7-9 TGTGCCAGCAGCCCCAGTGGGGGAGGCGCTGAAGCTTTCTTT CASSPSGGGAEAFF
- TRBJ1-3 - TRBV5-1 TGCGCCAGCAGCTTGCTGAGCTCTGGAAACACCATATATTTT CASSLLSSGNTIYF
- TRBJ1-1 - TRBV6-5 TGTGCCAGCAGTCTAAATTCCGACAGGGAAGCTTTCTTT CASSLNSDREAFF
- TRBJ1-1 - TRBV5-1 TGCGCCAGCAAAGCGGGCGCGAACACTGAAGCTTTCTTT CASKAGANTEAFF
- TRBJ2-1 TRBD2 TRBV15 TGTGCCACCAGCAGAGAACCGGGACTAGCGGCGAATGAGCAGTTCTTC CATSREPGLAANEQFF
- TRBJ2-5 - TRBV11-2 TGTGCCAGCAGCTTAGTCGTATTCCGAGAGACCCAGTACTTC CASSLVVFRETQYF
- TRBJ2-7 - TRBV5-4 TGTGCCAGCAGCCGGGGGACAGCGAGGGGGGGAAGCTCCTACGAGCAGTACTTC CASSRGTARGGSSYEQYF
- TRBJ1-2 - TRBV7-2 TGTGCCAGCAGCTTAAGGGGGGGCGGAAACTATGGCTACACCTTC CASSLRGGGNYGYTF
- TRBJ2-2 - TRBV5-1 TGCGCCAGCAGTGGGCCTACAACCGGGGAGCTGTTTTTT CASSGPTTGELFF
once TRBJ2-1 TRBD2 TRBV29-1 TGCAGCGGAGGGACTAGCGGATACAATGAGCAGTTCTTC CSGGTSGYNEQFF
- TRBJ2-3 TRBD2 TRBV11-2 TGTGCCAGCAGCTCCCTAGCGGGGGGTGATACGCAGTATTTT CASSSLAGGDTQYF
- TRBJ2-1 - TRBV20-1 TGCAGTGCTCCTGGCTACAATGAGCAGTTCTTC CSAPGYNEQFF
- TRBJ1-1 - TRBV7-9 TGTGCCAGCAGCCCGGGGAGGGCGAGCACTGAAGCTTTCTTT CASSPGRASTEAFF
- TRBJ1-3 - TRBV29-1 TGCAGCGTTGAAGGACACTCTGGAAACACCATATATTTT CSVEGHSGNTIYF
- TRBJ2-7 - TRBV5-1 TGCGCCAGCAGCTTCACAGGGTACGAGCAGTACTTC CASSFTGYEQYF
- TRBJ1-1 - TRBV29-1 TGCAGCGTTGACGACCCGAACACTGAAGCTTTCTTT CSVDDPNTEAFF
- TRBJ2-3 - TRBV7-3 TGTGCCAGCAGAGGGGGGGGCATCGGAAATACGCAGTATTTT CASRGGGIGNTQYF
- TRBJ1-6 TRBD1 TRBV19 TGTGCCAGTACTGGGACAGGAGCGTCTAATTCACCCCTCCACTTT CASTGTGASNSPLHF
- TRBJ2-5 TRBD2 TRBV4-1 TGCGCCAGCAGCCAAGGACTAGCGGGGGCGTCCCGGGAGACCCAGTACTTC CASSQGLAGASRETQYF
- TRBJ2-3 - TRBV23-1 TGCGCCAGCAGTCAACCTAGAGATACGCAGTATTTT CASSQPRDTQYF
- TRBJ1-6 - TRBV7-9 TGTGCCAGCAGCTTCGACTATAATTCACCCCTCCACTTT CASSFDYNSPLHF
- TRBJ1-5 TRBD1 TRBV12-3/TRBV12-4 TGTGCCAGCAGGGATGGACAGGGGCACAATCAGCCCCAGCATTTT CASRDGQGHNQPQHF
- TRBJ2-1 TRBD2 TRBV19 TGTGCCAGTAGTGTTCTAGCGGGGGGTATCAACAATGAGCAGTTCTTC CASSVLAGGINNEQFF
- TRBJ2-6 - TRBV4-1 TGCGCCAGCAGCCAGGATCGGGTAGGGTTTTCGACTGGGGCCAACGTCCTGACTTTC CASSQDRVGFSTGANVLTF
- TRBJ2-3 - TRBV7-2 TGTGCCAGCAGCTTAAAGGACCCCCGGTGGGGTGATACGCAGTATTTT CASSLKDPRWGDTQYF
- TRBJ2-2 - TRBV5-1 TGCGCCAGCAGCTTTTCAGGGGCCGCCGGGGAGCTGTTTTTT CASSFSGAAGELFF
- TRBJ2-7 - TRBV20-1 TGCGGGATGACCGGGACACCATACGAGCAGTACTTC CGMTGTPYEQYF
- TRBJ1-6 - TRBV10-3 TGTGCCATCAGTGATTGGACTGGGGGGAACCGACGTTCACCCCTCCACTTT CAISDWTGGNRRSPLHF
- TRBJ1-1 - TRBV18 TGTGCCAGCTCACCTCCAGGTGGAGCTTTCTTT CASSPPGGAFF
- TRBJ2-7 TRBD1 TRBV19 TGTGCCAGTAGTATGGGACAGGACTACGAGCAGTACTTC CASSMGQDYEQYF
- TRBJ1-1 - TRBV4-1 TGCGCCAGCAGACACGGGTGGAGGTTGAACACTGAAGCTTTCTTT CASRHGWRLNTEAFF
- TRBJ2-3 - TRBV24-1 TGTGCCACCAGCGACATCGCGGGCACAGATACGCAGTATTTT CATSDIAGTDTQYF
- TRBJ2-1 - TRBV6-6 TGTGCCAGCAGTTACCTGGGGGGGCCCTACAATGAGCAGTTCTTC CASSYLGGPYNEQFF
once TRBJ2-1 TRBD2 TRBV4-1 TGCGCCAGCAGCCAAGCCCGCCGGGCGGGGGTCTCCTACAATGAGCAGTTCTTC CASSQARRAGVSYNEQFF
- TRBJ2-7 TRBD2 TRBV20-1 TGCAGTGCTAGTAAGTCTAGCGGGGGACTACACTACGAGCAGTACTTC CSASKSSGGLHYEQYF
- TRBJ1-1 - TRBV7-9 TGTGCCATCCCGGGCACTGAAGCTTTCTTT CAIPGTEAFF
- TRBJ1-1 - TRBV2 TGTGCCTCACGGGCCGGGTGGGACACTGAAGCTTTCTTT CASRAGWDTEAFF
- TRBJ2-3 - TRBV7-2 TGTGCCAGCAGCTTATGGGCGGTCACAGATACGCAGTATTTT CASSLWAVTDTQYF
- TRBJ2-3 - TRBV5-4 TGTGCCAGCAGCGCTGACACAGATACGCAGTATTTT CASSADTDTQYF
- TRBJ1-5 - TRBV6-6 TGTGCCAGCAGTCGCGCATTTTTAGACAACAATCAGCCCCAGCATTTT CASSRAFLDNNQPQHF
- TRBJ1-4 - TRBV6-5 TGTGCCAGCAGTTACTCTGAGGGATCCCCAACTAATGAAAAACTGTTTTTT CASSYSEGSPTNEKLFF
once TRBJ2-1 - TRBV7-9 TGTGCCAGCAGCCCAGGGGTTGAGCAGTTCTTC CASSPGVEQFF
- TRBJ1-5 TRBD1 TRBV19 TGTGCCAGTAGTATGGACAGGGATCAGCCCCAGCATTTT CASSMDRDQPQHF
once TRBJ2-7 - TRBV12-5 TGTGCTAGTGGTCCTTGGGAGGCCTACGAGCAGTACTTC CASGPWEAYEQYF
- TRBJ2-1 - TRBV20-1 TGCAGTGCTAGTCCATTGGGTCAACAGGGCAATGAGCAGTTCTTC CSASPLGQQGNEQFF